This passage covers 18 T cell receptor beta chains from one sample sequenced in a study of identical twins. Using its own MiXCR run on the 5' RACE reads, TCRdb lists one record per CDR3 protein. The sample has fewer than 350,000 distinct CDR3 sequences, approximately 8% seen once. Separately, the same data were catalogued under a study of yellow fever vaccine responses in identical twins.

Sequenced input: memory (CD45RO+) T cells sorted from blood. The receptors derive from a woman between 18 and 30 years old in good health.

The rearrangement uses TRBV6-1 and TRBJ2-3, with 7 bases aligning to TRBD2. V dropped 1 base and J dropped 0; count of bases not matched to a gene: 10. The CDR3 consists of 18 residues. From germline, CDR1 is MNHNS and CDR2 SASEGT. The DNA of the CDR3 is TGTGCCAGCAGTGAAGAAGTTAGGGCTAGCGGTAGCACAGATACGCAGTATTTT. Translating gives CASSEEVRASGSTDTQYF.

This clonotype was picked up a small number of times. J is TRBJ2-1 and V is TRBV14; perhaps TRBD2 as D (6 bases). The germline V gene has CDR1 SGHDN and CDR2 FVKESK. This CDR3 contains 21 residues. The ends were cut back, 0 bases at V and 0 bases at J, with 24 bases in the middle. DNA for the CDR3: TGTGCCAGCAGCCAAGATCGCCGGGACTCTTTTACCCGGAGCTCCTACAATGAGCAGTTCTTC. This encodes CASSQDRRDSFTRSSYNEQFF.

The rearrangement joins TRBV11-2 to TRBJ2-1; 11 bases line up with TRBD2. CDR3 length equals 16 residues. V lost 0 bases and J lost 8; bases outside the gene matches: 6. Germline CDR1 and CDR2: SGHAT and FQNNGV. The CDR3 is CASSLDHASGRYEQFF. For the CDR3, the DNA is TGTGCCAGCAGCTTAGATCATGCTAGCGGGAGGTATGAGCAGTTCTTC.

This chain links TRBV10-3 with TRBJ2-5; TRBD1 matches at 9 bases. Trimming at V came to 5 bases and at J to 5 bases, leaving 6 bases not matched to a gene. CDR1 and CDR2 from the germline V gene are ENHRY and SYGVKD. The CDR3 has 14 amino acids. CDR3 sequence: CAISPGQGRETQYF. In DNA form, the CDR3 reads TGTGCCATCAGTCCGGGACAGGGTCGCGAGACCCAGTACTTC.

This clonotype was observed many times. The chain has TRBV5-1 and TRBJ2-1, with TRBD2 matching over 11 bases. The J segment lost 8 bases and the V segment lost 0 bases, leaving 4 bases of the junction unmatched. The CDR3 sequence is 15 residues long. CDR1 SGHRS and CDR2 YFSETQ come from the germline V gene. CDR3 DNA sequence: TGCGCCAGCAGCTTGGAGGTAGCGGGAGGGCATGAGCAGTTCTTC. Its protein product is CASSLEVAGGHEQFF.

The CDR3 loop reads CASSKSPGPLPSSYNEQFF. CDR3 nucleotides: TGTGCCAGCAGCAAATCCCCGGGACCTTTGCCGAGCTCCTACAATGAGCAGTTCTTC. The V call is TRBV21-1, the J call TRBJ2-1; the table's D call of TRBD1 was not tested on the DNA. TRBV21-1 is noted as a pseudogene. This CDR3 spans 19 amino acids.

This clonotype was picked up a small number of times. The J gene is TRBJ2-5, the V gene TRBV6-2 or TRBV6-3, with D maybe TRBD1 (5 bases). V gave up 4 bases and J gave up 7 bases, with 10 bases separating them. In germline, CDR1 is MNHEY, CDR2 SVGEGT. The CDR3 extends over 12 amino acids. CDR3 sequence (DNA): TGTGCCAGCAGTTCCAGGGTAGTGACCCAGTACTTC. It is translated as CASSSRVVTQYF.

The chain joins TRBV3-1 to TRBJ1-3; D remains unclear. Trimming stripped 1 base from V and 0 bases from J, with 4 bases between. The CDR3 length is 14 residues. Germline V CDR1 and CDR2: LGHDT, YNNKEL (reference sequence). CDR3 sequence reads: CASSQGHSGNTIYF. For the CDR3, the DNA is TGTGCCAGCAGCCAAGGGCACTCTGGAAACACCATATATTTT.

This clonotype appeared many times. V usage is TRBV5-5 and J usage is TRBJ2-7, with D hard to call. Germline loops: CDR1 SGHKS, CDR2 YYEKEE (reference sequence). V was clipped by 0 bases and J by 3 bases, with 7 bases between them. This CDR3 region has 13 residues. The CDR3 sequence is CASSLAVFYEQYF. The CDR3 nucleotides read TGTGCCAGCAGCTTGGCCGTCTTCTACGAGCAGTACTTC.

This clonotype was seen ten or more times. The J gene is TRBJ2-7, the V gene TRBV5-1; 7 bases line up with TRBD2. The trim removed 4 bases at V and 3 bases at J, leaving 10 bases unmatched. CDR3 length equals 15 residues. Germline-derived CDR1 and CDR2 are SGHRS and YFSETQ. CDR3 in amino acids: CASSPLGRPLYEQYF. The CDR3 DNA reads as TGCGCCAGCAGCCCCCTCGGGAGGCCACTCTACGAGCAGTACTTC.

V usage is TRBV2 and J usage is TRBJ2-3; 9 nucleotides match TRBD2. The CDR3 length is 16 residues. V trimming: 9 bases; J trimming: 6 bases; junction bases outside the gene matches: 16. Looked up from germline, CDR1 is SNHLY and CDR2 is FYNNEI. The CDR3 DNA follows: TGTGCCAGTTCCTTCCAGAGCGGGGGGTCCACGGATACGCAGTATTTT. Translating gives CASSFQSGGSTDTQYF.

In DNA, the CDR3 is TGCAGTGCCAAGCGGGATCACTACGAGCAGTACTTC. Its translation: CSAKRDHYEQYF. The chain is built from TRBV20-1 and TRBJ2-7, with 7 bases lining up with TRBD2. This CDR3 has 12 amino acids. Unmatched junction bases numbered 5, after V lost 6 bases and J lost 3 bases. Germline V gene sequence: CDR1 DFQATT, CDR2 SNEGSKA (reference sequence).

The table lists this clonotype with many counts. The chain couples TRBV6-4 to TRBJ2-1; D possibly corresponds to TRBD1 (6 bases). Germline lookup yields CDR1 MRHNA and CDR2 SNTAGT. Deletions cut 5 bases from V and 3 bases from J, with 14 bases between. This CDR3 contains 15 residues. The CDR3 reads CASSSTGHSYNEQFF. The CDR3, as DNA: TGTGCCAGCAGTAGCACAGGGCATAGCTACAATGAGCAGTTCTTC.

This clonotype was seen ten or more times. V is TRBV12-3 or TRBV12-4 and J is TRBJ2-7, with a weak D call TRBD1 (5 bases). V lost 1 base, J lost 2 bases, and 6 bases lay in between. The CDR3 totals 13 residues. CDR3 residues: CASSLGGPYEQYF. Here the CDR3 DNA reads TGTGCCAGCAGTTTAGGGGGCCCCTACGAGCAGTACTTC.

The V call is TRBV18, the J call TRBJ1-1; no firm D call. CDR3 length equals 14 residues. V shed 2 bases and J shed 0 bases, with 7 bases lying between them. CDR1 KGHSH and CDR2 LQKENI come from the germline V gene. CDR3 DNA sequence: TGTGCCAGCTCACCAGCACAGTTGAACACTGAAGCTTTCTTT. This translates into CASSPAQLNTEAFF.

The chain carries TRBV15 and TRBJ1-2; D may be TRBD1 (5 bases). The CDR3 is 14 residues long. V was pared by 0 bases and J by 4 bases, with 9 bases between. The V gene's germline CDR1 is LNHNV and CDR2 YYDKDF (reference sequence). CDR3 sequence: CATSRERGFYGYTF. DNA of the CDR3: TGTGCCACCAGCAGAGAACGGGGCTTCTATGGCTACACCTTC.

This clonotype was found many times. The rearrangement links TRBV11-1 to TRBJ2-1; 10 bases are shared with TRBD2. Germline values: CDR1 SGHAT, CDR2 FQDESV (reference sequence). CDR3 size: 19 residues. Trimming removed 2 bases from V and 0 bases from J; junction bases left unmatched: 10. The DNA of the CDR3 is TGTGCCAGCAGCTTACTCGCTAGCGGGGGCCGGAGCTCCTACAATGAGCAGTTCTTC. Translating gives CASSLLASGGRSSYNEQFF.

J is TRBJ1-2 and V is TRBV6-1; TRBD1 matches 7 bases. Germline V gene lookup returns CDR1 MNHNS and CDR2 SASEGT. The CDR3 length is 14 residues. Trimming cost V 5 bases and J 7 bases; bases outside gene matches: 10. In DNA form, the CDR3 reads TGTGCCAGCAGTCTGTGGAGGGGGCTGAGTGGCTACACCTTC. Translating gives CASSLWRGLSGYTF.